Listed below are T cell receptor beta chains from one sample, sequenced in a study of PD-1 blockade in classical Hodgkin lymphoma. TCRdb's copy holds only in-frame clones and misses some; the assay was immunoSEQ multiplex PCR. Of roughly 100,000 clones in the sample, roughly 91% were seen once. The sequencing here drew on peripheral blood mononuclear cells (PBMCs), taken before the fourth cycle of nivolumab. The receptors were sampled from a human donor with classical Hodgkin lymphoma. Each CDR3 is given with its conserved first and last residue. Only some rows state a clone size, as once, few, many or a class for expanded clones.

TRBV4-2	-	TRBJ2-5	CASSHQETQYF
TRBV27	-	TRBJ1-6	CASSPPGQGPYSPLHF
TRBV11-1	-	TRBJ1-4	CASSLTEYPNEKLFF
TRBV7-2	-	TRBJ1-2	CASSRSRESYTF
TRBV19	-	TRBJ2-7	CASSMLAGNEQYF
TRBV19	-	TRBJ2-7	CASSSQTGVNEQYF
TRBV30	once	TRBJ2-7	CAWSVPTGTPTLSYEQYF
TRBV6-4	-	TRBJ2-1	CASSESQVAGSYNEQFF
TRBV5-4	once	TRBJ1-2	CASSLEGPDYLGGYTF
TRBV28	-	TRBJ2-7	CASSLPLGGAYEQYF
TRBV25-1	-	TRBJ1-4	CASSLQNNEKLFF